The clone carrying this TCR beta chain was observed a few times. What it recognizes is unknown. The source of the sample is a study of T cells after yellow fever vaccination. Findings and limits, study-wide: The secondary response peaked faster, at day 5 versus 15, but was weaker.

Germline CDR1 MDHEN, CDR2 SYDVKM. V shed 5 bases, J shed 3 bases, and the junction held 10 bases outside the gene matches. CDR3 length equals 15 residues. As TCR cDNA was made by 5'RACE template switching, a universal primer site and UMIs were added. TCRdb reprocessed the 5' RACE reads via MiXCR and lists one record per CDR3 protein. The table has around 500,000 distinct CDR3 sequences, less than 25% seen once; the top ten hold about a sixth. The TCR sequence derives from a man between 18 and 35 years old who received the YFV17D yellow fever vaccine. The sequences come from PBMCs, collected roughly 20 days after the first yellow fever vaccination. The chain has TRBV28 and TRBJ2-7; 7 nucleotides align to TRBD2. This CDR3 is CASSPGGAGRYEQYF. The CDR3 DNA follows: TGTGCCAGCAGTCCGGGGGGAGCGGGGCGCTACGAGCAGTACTTC.